Following are 5 T cell receptor beta chains from one sample sequenced in a study of cytomegalovirus exposure and HLA in healthy donors. The PCR had 60 Vbeta and 13 Jbeta primers. The repertoire was sequenced with immunoSEQ multiplex PCR; TCRdb's copy has only in-frame clones and lacks some. Of 170,000 or so clones detected, almost 85% appear once; the ten largest clones hold roughly 0.38%. The sample consisted of PBMCs. These receptors all come from a boy between 2 and 10 years old in good health and CMV-seronegative.

V gene TRBV5-1 combines with J gene TRBJ2-7, with 11 bases matching TRBD1. The junction had 3 bases not matched to a gene; V was cut back by 4 bases and J by 3 bases. This CDR3 has 14 amino acids. Germline-derived CDR1 and CDR2 are SGHRS and YFSETQ. As DNA, the CDR3 is TGCGCCAGCAGCATCGGGACAGGGGGCTACGAGCAGTACTTC. It codes for CASSIGTGGYEQYF.

This chain links TRBV7-6 with TRBJ1-5, with D perhaps matching TRBD1 (5 bases). The V end lost 3 bases, the J end lost 1 base, and 10 bases lay between the germline ends. Looked up from germline, CDR1 is SGHVS and CDR2 is FNYEAQ. The CDR3 length is 15 residues. The CDR3 spells CASSLTSGSNQPQHF. CDR3 bases: TGTGCCAGCAGCTTGACGTCAGGGAGCAATCAGCCCCAGCATTTT.

This clone came up once. V and J are TRBV5-1 and TRBJ2-7; 9 nucleotides align to TRBD2. CDR1 is SGHRS and CDR2 is YFSETQ in the germline V gene. This CDR3 has 15 amino acids. V gave up 4 bases and J gave up 3 bases; unmatched junction bases: 8. CDR3 sequence: CASSPRTSAIYEQYF. The CDR3 DNA is TGCGCCAGCAGCCCGAGGACTAGCGCGATCTACGAGCAGTACTTC.

The chain links TRBV6-1 to TRBJ2-4; 13 bases fit TRBD2. J lost 0 bases, V lost 2 bases, and 7 bases had no gene match. Germline CDR1 and CDR2: MNHNS and SASEGT. The length of the CDR3 is 19 residues. The CDR3: CASSEFTGLAGLAKNIQYF. In DNA form, the CDR3 reads TGTGCCAGCAGTGAATTCACGGGACTAGCGGGGCTAGCCAAAAACATTCAGTACTTC.

This clone came up once. This rearrangement joins TRBV7-3 to TRBJ1-3; D not resolved. Looked up from germline, CDR1 is SGHTA and CDR2 is FQGTGA. Between the trimmed V and J ends, which lost 2 bases and 0 bases, there was a span of 11 bases. This CDR3 is built from 16 residues. The CDR3 region is CASSLGLPSSGNTIYF. CDR3 in DNA: TGTGCCAGCAGCTTAGGACTTCCAAGCTCTGGAAACACCATATATTTT.